These 5 T cell receptor beta chains were all obtained from the same sample, sequenced in a study of CD8 T cells in ankylosing spondylitis. Notes on the study in general: Seven to nine highly homologous variants formed a TCR beta motif that appeared characteristic of ankylosing spondylitis blood.

Their specific antigens are unknown. Each CDR3 protein gets one entry after TCRdb re-called the 5' RACE reads with MiXCR. Altogether 800,000 to 900,000 distinct CDR3 sequences are present, roughly 12% being singletons, with the ten largest covering approximately 0.5%. The sample was blood, either unsorted or a sorted T cell fraction (not recorded which). Receptor source: a male donor with ankylosing spondylitis.

A few counts support this clonotype. The rearrangement uses TRBV6-2 or TRBV6-3 and TRBJ2-1, with 9 bases matching TRBD1. Trimming took 5 bases from V and 7 from J; bases not matched to a gene: 12. The CDR3 is 16 residues long. CDR1 and CDR2 from the germline V gene are MNHEY and SVGEGT. This CDR3 reads CASSHITGGARNEQFF. CDR3 in DNA: TGTGCCAGCAGTCACATAACAGGGGGCGCGAGGAATGAGCAGTTCTTC.

This clonotype turned up a few times. The chain combines TRBV7-9 with TRBJ1-1, with D tentatively TRBD1 (6 bases). The CDR3 sequence is 14 residues long. The V and J ends lost 6 bases and 1 base respectively, with 12 bases between them. Germline CDR1 SEHNR, CDR2 FQNEAQ (reference sequence). In DNA form, the CDR3 reads TGTGCCAGCAGTCCTAAGGGGGGGAACACTGAAGCTTTCTTT. Translating it yields CASSPKGGNTEAFF.

In its sample, this clonotype was seen a few times. This chain connects TRBV20-1 to TRBJ1-1, with a weak D call TRBD1 (5 bases). Deletions cut 0 bases from V and 1 base from J, with 15 bases between. CDR1 DFQATT and CDR2 SNEGSKA come from the germline V gene (reference sequence). The CDR3 runs to 16 residues. CDR3 in DNA: TGCAGTGCTAGAGATTCTGCGCGACAGACGAACACTGAAGCTTTCTTT. It codes for CSARDSARQTNTEAFF.

Worth noting for this clonotype: The junction shows a germline mismatch at one end, possibly a read error. The chain carries TRBV10-3 and TRBJ2-7, with D unresolved. This CDR3 is built from 12 residues. CDR1 ENHRY and CDR2 SYGVKD come from the germline V gene. CDR3 region: CAISELNYEKYF. The CDR3 DNA reads TGTGCCATCAGTGAACTGAACTACGAGAAGTACTTC.

The chain combines TRBV5-6 with TRBJ2-3, with 9 positions matching TRBD1. In germline, CDR1 is SGHDT, CDR2 YYEEEE. V dropped 5 bases and J dropped 8; count of bases not matched to a gene: 9. This CDR3 is 14 amino acids long. The CDR3 spells CASSDRGVVGTQYF. The CDR3 DNA reads as TGTGCCAGCAGTGACAGGGGGGTGGTTGGTACGCAGTATTTT.